What follows is one T cell receptor beta chain and its context. The antigen is not known. V was cut by 5 bases and J by 5 bases, with 21 bases left in between. The V gene's germline CDR1 is LNHDA and CDR2 SQIVND (reference sequence). The CDR3 is 16 residues long. The sample belongs to a study of T cell responses to AZD1222 COVID-19 vaccine. Method: immunoSEQ multiplex PCR; TCRdb's copy keeps in-frame clones and lacks some. The sample lists 90,000 to 120,000 clones; around 90% were seen once. The study's findings and limits: Samples come after the peak T cell response, not at day 14. Reportedly, close to half of spike-specific TCRs are directed against unmutated variant regions. Clonal diversity may have been underestimated, and the donors were mostly white British, with more females than males.

This TCR came from an adult in good health. The sequences come from peripheral blood, collected on day 0 of AZD1222 vaccination. V is TRBV19 and J is TRBJ2-5; D call uncertain. CDR3 region: CASSAESHRTEETQYF. The DNA for the CDR3 is TGTGCCAGTAGTGCCGAGTCCCATCGGACGGAGGAGACCCAGTACTTC.